This TCR beta chain was sequenced in a study of cytomegalovirus exposure and HLA in healthy donors (dated by TCRdb to about 2017). With respect to the entire study: An earlier analysis of roughly 500 of the donors reported about 250 Gb of sequence data and around 110 million unique TCR beta sequences from about 179 million T cells. An early release that covered fewer than 800 HLA-typed donors contained approximately 300 gigabases of sequencing data and 80 million or so unique TCR sequences. Among the roughly 390 genotyped donors, approximately 76% belonged to the genetic ancestry cluster associated with self-reported Caucasian donors. The aim of the study was to test whether cataloging public T cell receptors could identify signatures of past pathogen exposure. The T cell repertoires of 666 subjects were profiled by immunosequencing and related to cytomegalovirus serostatus. Along with the approximately 700-subject first cohort, a separate validation cohort of 120 different subjects was used. The study combined high-throughput TCR immunosequencing, statistical association of individual TCRs with disease status, and machine learning to predict cytomegalovirus infection status. To study patterns of TCR occurrence, a later analysis re-analyzed previously published TCR beta repertoires from 500 to 850 donors and added high-resolution HLA genotyping. The later analysis used no new phenotypic data to find candidate immune exposures, relying instead on TCR beta sequences and their occurrence across donors. An earlier analysis of about 620 of the donors applied high-throughput TCR beta sequencing to assess whether each TCR beta V gene segment acted as functional or pseudogenic. Donor age, sex, ethnicity and CMV serostatus were collected together with the repertoire data. In a later genetic analysis, genome-wide SNP genotypes for about three fifths of the roughly 670 donors were used, and that subset was treated as a discovery cohort. Every repertoire in the discovery cohort had been generated on one and the same sequencing platform. Both class I and class II loci were covered by HLA typing, at four-digit resolution. The number of donors typed differed by locus, with 629-630 for A, B, C, DRB1 and DQB1, around 560 for DQA1, 600 to 610 for DPA1, and roughly 450 for DPB1. A few DR-DQ haplotypes were treated as single units for association and clustering because of strong linkage in the cohort. On average, approximately 250,000 unique TCR beta nucleotide sequences were sequenced per donor among about 400 genotyped donors of the cohort, with around 19% of those sequences being non-productive. Summary of the overall study and its limitations: Several of the top co-occurrence clusters appeared to be linked to parvovirus B19, influenza, CMV and Epstein-Barr virus, according to a later analysis. In vitro tests confirmed that a few of the cytomegalovirus-associated TCR beta chains recognize cytomegalovirus antigens. A further reported finding was that TCR beta sequences accurately predicted the HLA-A and HLA-B alleles for most subjects in the first cohort. In a later genetic analysis, a missense DCLRE1C variant was associated with V-gene and J-gene trimming of TCR beta chains, and the association was replicated in an independent cohort. Presence/absence analyses assumed roughly uniform sequencing depth across donors, an assumption that may not hold. The 87-base-pair reads could not distinguish some IMGT-functional V segments, including TRBV6-2 and TRBV6-3, so those segments were excluded. According to a later analysis, TCR association rates differed among HLA loci, with DRB1 alleles showing the most associated TCRs and HLA-C alleles showing the fewest. The sequencing pipeline was judged likely to have produced a cluster of highly shared sequence variants as a technical artifact. Compared with the 666-donor mean, donors in an Asian-associated ancestry cluster had fewer N-insertions in productive TCRs, according to a later genetic analysis. Immune exposure information for the cohort was limited to CMV serostatus. Compared with equally common non-associated chains, HLA-associated TCR beta chains in a later analysis were more clonally expanded and had lower generation probabilities. The classifier was reported to diagnose cytomegalovirus status with high specificity and sensitivity in both the original and validation cohorts. In the study, some 160 TCR beta chains were listed as associated with cytomegalovirus. Correlated functional status among segregating V segments might be attributable to linkage disequilibrium, but an unknown experimental factor could not be ruled out. At a false discovery rate of 0.05, a later analysis linked around 15,000 TCR beta sequences to specific HLA alleles. Because counts were too low, about 18 rarely observed V segments, including chromosome 9 orphons, were excluded from the earlier analysis of 587 of the donors. The authors suggested that the approach could potentially be extended to other disease states and immunological phenotypes. An earlier analysis of approximately 590 of the donors showed that most TCR beta V segments appeared in productive rearrangements either about 87% or about 30% of the time, which broadly matched IMGT annotations. Most TCR sequences were observed very rarely across donors, whereas some public TCRs were present in many individuals. A later analysis found that most CMV-associated TCR beta chains appeared HLA-restricted, with HLA associations seemingly driven largely by CMV exposure. Because some donors lacked HLA typing at each locus, the association tests relied only on the typed subset. In this cohort, only TCR beta chains were sequenced, and detectable features were limited by the absence of alpha or paired-chain data. When HLA alleles, especially DR and DQ, strongly co-occurred, TCR associations were difficult to assign to individual alleles.

Libraries came from the immunoSEQ multiplex PCR assay. A mixture of 60 forward primers for TCR Vbeta segments and 13 reverse primers for TCR Jbeta segments was used in the multiplex PCR. Amplification of the CDR3 region of rearranged TCR beta genes was performed with a multiplex PCR assay on genomic DNA. Amplified TCR beta libraries were sequenced as 87-base-pair reads on the Illumina HiSeq System. Per the original workflow: A later analysis tallied 80 million to 95 million unique TCR beta chains across the 610 or so repertoires, and approximately 9.9 million of those chains were shared by two or more donors. Raw reads were error-corrected and collapsed into unique sequences with a nearest-neighbor algorithm that merged closely related sequences to remove PCR and sequencing errors. To assign V, D and J gene segments, CDR3 sequences were aligned to IMGT reference sequences. Each retained sequence needed at least a six-nucleotide match to both a V gene segment and a J gene segment. A rearrangement counted as productive if the CDR3 had no stop codons and remained in frame with V and J, and every other rearrangement counted as non-productive. CDR3 was defined according to IMGT convention as the region running from the second conserved V-encoded cysteine to the conserved J-encoded phenylalanine. The earlier analysis of some 540 of the donors excluded any sequence lacking an unambiguous match to a single V gene segment. An earlier analysis of 450 to 650 of the donors called V segments functional above 56.7% productive rearrangements and segregating when the between-donor standard deviation exceeded 5%. A statistical classification framework was built to diagnose cytomegalovirus status from the catalog of TCR beta chain sequences. In a later analysis, TCR nucleotide sequences were compared against IMGT/GENE-DB human TR gene sequences so that V and J genes could be assigned. Using the TCRdist pipeline, a later analysis assigned CDR3 sequences along with most-parsimonious VDJ recombination scenarios. A later analysis defined each TCR beta chain by its CDR3 amino acid sequence plus V-gene family, and excluded reads lacking a unique V-gene family. In a later analysis, 450 to 600 highly shared, low-generation-probability nucleotide sequences were removed to address suspected cross-contamination and a sequencing artifact. For each public chain, a later analysis derived a clonal expansion index from normalized ranks of inferred template counts within each repertoire. In a later analysis, generation probabilities were computed with a VDJ recombination model fitted to out-of-frame rearrangements, and the resulting probabilities were checked against IGoR. Hypergeometric tests were used in a later analysis to score TCR-TCR, TCR-HLA and TCR-CMV co-occurrence, with a repertoire-size bias correction applied to the TCR pairs. False discovery rates were estimated in a later analysis by permuting HLA or CMV assignments 20 times. In a later analysis, co-occurring TCRs were grouped using DBSCAN, with TCRdist sequence similarity added in when clustering inside HLA-allele-positive subsets. For co-occurrence clustering, repertoires with fewer than 30,000 or more than 120,000 public chains were excluded, along with 5 or 6 repertoires with anomalous nucleotide sharing. The table was pulled from immuneACCESS by TCRdb, which kept in-frame rearrangements only. Such tables lose some clones; where checked, under half of the loss comes from unresolved V genes, and the rest has no known cause. For V, J and clone size, that table is used; D and trimming come from the DNA. A total of approximately 280,000 clones appear in this sample, over 85% of them only once. Of the sample, approximately 2% falls within the top ten clones.

Trimming leaves V shorter by 4 bases and J shorter by 8 bases, with the junction holding 5 bases beyond the gene matches. Inclusive of the bounding cysteine and phenylalanine, the CDR3 is 13 residues long. Only CDR3 DNA remains: 39 bases, in frame from the first base. According to the germline V gene, CDR1 reads SGDLS and CDR2 reads YYNGEE. Points on this clone: The antigen it recognizes is unknown. Base qualities are not recorded, but no much larger clone differs from it by a single base.

The cohort was made up of approximately 670 healthy bone marrow donors. At the time of sampling, all cohort members were nominally healthy, though unrecorded immune exposures were likely present. The donor tested CMV seronegative and was one of the 352 seronegative cohort members. Each donor provided a peripheral blood sample, and peripheral blood mononuclear cells were used for TCR beta sequencing. Genomic DNA was extracted from the blood cell samples with the Qiagen DNeasy Blood Extraction Kit. The sequence came from a woman aged 18-30 years in good health and CMV-seronegative. The sequence joins TRBV9 to TRBJ2-1; TRBD2 matches 8 bases in the middle. Sequencing was carried out using PBMCs. The nucleotides read TGTGCCAGCAGCCTCGGACTAGCCGATGAGCAGTTCTTC. It translates as CASSLGLADEQFF.